Reported below is one T cell receptor beta chain. The sample originates from a study of cytotoxic CD8 clonotypes in ibrutinib-treated CLL. Study summary: Across the patients, some ten were relapsed/refractory, about 14 treatment-naive and about 18 IGHV unmutated. It was after a median 12 months of treatment, range 6 to 36, that response samples were taken.

Deep sequencing aimed at 1 in 200,000 to 1 in 1 million T cells' resolution. Libraries were prepared by immunoSEQ multiplex PCR; TCRdb keeps only in-frame clonotypes and omits some of them. The sample shows over 25,000 clones, about 70% of them seen only once. The source of around 2 micrograms of genomic DNA for TCR beta libraries was cryopreserved PBMCs. The CDR3 has 14 residues. Trimming removed 6 bases from V and 0 bases from J, with 6 bases in between. The germline V gene has CDR1 MNHEY and CDR2 SMNVEV (reference sequence). This TCR was recovered from a human donor with chronic lymphocytic leukemia. The rearrangement links TRBV27 to TRBJ2-6; no firm D call. The sequenced sample was PBMCs, obtained after 36 months of ibrutinib treatment. The CDR3 region has the DNA TGTGCCAGCAGCCTTTACTCTGGGGCCAACGTCCTGACTTTC. Translated: CASSLYSGANVLTF. The full variable domain, its missing parts supplied by reference TRBV27 and TRBJ2-6, is EAQVTQNPRYLITVTGKKLTVTCSQNMNHEYMSWYRQDPGLGLRQIYYSMNVEVTDKGDVPEGYKVSRKEKRNFPLILESPSPNQTSLYFCASSLYSGANVLTFGAGSRLTVL.